The 19 T cell receptor beta chains below come from one sample, sequenced in a study of PD-1 blockade in classical Hodgkin lymphoma. Each and every patient relapsed after autologous stem cell transplantation, and patients got differing brentuximab vedotin exposure. Method: immunoSEQ multiplex PCR; TCRdb's copy keeps in-frame clones and lacks some. The table lists 30,000 to 40,000 clones, 75% to 85% of them singletons. The starting material was peripheral blood mononuclear cells (PBMCs), obtained at baseline. These receptor sequences come from a human donor with classical Hodgkin lymphoma.

The chain has TRBV4-1 and TRBJ1-4; no clear D gene. Germline values: CDR1 MGHRA, CDR2 YSYEKL. CDR3 length: 16 amino acids. Between the trimmed V and J ends, which lost 4 bases and 3 bases, there was a span of 15 bases. The CDR3: CASSPEVSVANEKLFF. The DNA of the CDR3 is TGCGCCAGCAGCCCTGAAGTAAGCGTAGCTAATGAAAAACTGTTTTTT.

This chain uses TRBV5-4 with TRBJ2-5; D is unclear. The V end was cut by 4 bases, the J end by 5 bases, with 6 bases between. CDR1 and CDR2 (germline): SGHNT, YYREEE (reference sequence). This CDR3 contains 11 residues. In DNA form, the CDR3 reads TGTGCCAGCAGCGTAAAGGAGACCCAGTACTTC. As protein: CASSVKETQYF.

The gene calls are TRBV19 and TRBJ1-3; D is possibly TRBD1 (6 bases). Trimming shortened V by 3 bases and J by 1 base, and 16 bases separated the two germline ends. Germline CDR1 LNHDA, CDR2 SQIVND (reference sequence). The CDR3 covers 17 residues. The CDR3 region has the DNA TGTGCCAGTAGTATTGGGGGACACCCATGGTCTGGAAACACCATATATTTT. Translating gives CASSIGGHPWSGNTIYF.

The chain carries TRBV28 and TRBJ2-6; no clear D. Germline lookup yields CDR1 MDHEN and CDR2 SYDVKM. CDR3 length: 14 residues. V was pared by 6 bases and J by 0 bases, with 6 bases between. CDR3 DNA sequence: TGTGCCAGCAGCTTCCCCTCTGGGGCCAACGTCCTGACTTTC. Residues: CASSFPSGANVLTF.

This clone occurred once. The V gene is TRBV18, the J gene TRBJ1-1; D is possibly TRBD1 (5 bases). V was shortened by 6 bases and J by 1 base, with 9 bases between the two germline ends. Germline lookup yields CDR1 KGHSH and CDR2 LQKENI. The CDR3 is made up of 13 amino acids. The chain's CDR3 is CASSGLTNTEAFF. CDR3 nucleotide sequence: TGTGCCAGCTCGGGGCTGACGAACACTGAAGCTTTCTTT.

This clone was seen once. In DNA form, the CDR3 reads TGTGCCTGGACGCGGGGACCAGGGGAAAAACTGTTTTTT. Translated, it gives CAWTRGPGEKLFF. J is TRBJ1-4 and V is TRBV30; TRBD1 is a possible D gene (5 bases). The CDR3 extends over 13 amino acids. CDR1 and CDR2 (germline): GTSNPN, SVGIG (reference sequence). V was shortened by 4 bases and J by 8 bases, with 14 bases between the two germline ends.

The chain has TRBV4-2 and TRBJ2-7; D perhaps matches TRBD2 (6 bases). The CDR3 runs 15 residues. Trimming left V 1 base short and J 2 bases short, with 12 bases between. Germline V lookup: CDR1 LGHNA, CDR2 YNFKEQ. For the CDR3, the DNA is TGTGCCAGCAGCCAAGGACCGGGGGTCGCCTACGAGCAGTACTTC. Translation gives CASSQGPGVAYEQYF.

DNA for the CDR3: TGTGCCAGCAGCTTAGCAGGAGATCCAAATGAAAAACTGTTTTTT. This gives the protein CASSLAGDPNEKLFF. The chain links TRBV7-3 to TRBJ1-4, with D uncertain. The CDR3 runs to 15 residues. Trimming stripped 2 bases from V and 5 bases from J, with 12 bases between. The germline V gene encodes CDR1 SGHTA and CDR2 FQGTGA.

This clone was observed once. The rearrangement uses TRBV11-2 and TRBJ1-1; D is uncertain. Germline CDR1 SGHAT, CDR2 FQNNGV. This CDR3 contains 13 residues. The ends were cut back, 5 bases at V and 1 base at J, with 8 bases in the middle. The CDR3 DNA follows: TGTGCCAGCAGCCAACGCGGGAACACTGAAGCTTTCTTT. This sequence encodes CASSQRGNTEAFF.

The chain employs TRBV19 and TRBJ2-3, with D maybe TRBD2 (7 bases). The CDR3 has 14 amino acids. Germline V lookup: CDR1 LNHDA, CDR2 SQIVND (reference sequence). V was shortened by 9 bases and J by 2 bases, with 15 bases between the two germline ends. CDR3 protein: CASQYGGATDTQYF. CDR3 coding DNA: TGTGCCAGCCAGTATGGGGGGGCCACAGATACGCAGTATTTT.

The chain links TRBV28 to TRBJ1-6; weak D call: TRBD1 (6 bases). This CDR3 is built from 15 residues. Between the trimmed V and J ends, which lost 3 bases and 6 bases, there was a span of 12 bases. Germline V gene lookup returns CDR1 MDHEN and CDR2 SYDVKM. CDR3 protein: CASSLRGARNSPLHF. In DNA form, the CDR3 reads TGTGCCAGCAGTTTGCGGGGGGCGCGTAATTCACCCCTCCACTTT.

The V and J genes are TRBV7-9 and TRBJ1-2, with D possibly being TRBD1 (5 bases). This CDR3 contains 13 residues. Trimming cost V 2 bases and J 6 bases, with 10 bases left between them. The germline CDR1 and CDR2 sequences are SEHNR and FQNEAQ (reference sequence). This CDR3 reads CASSLWGDDGYTF. CDR3 nucleotides: TGTGCCAGCAGCTTATGGGGGGATGATGGCTACACCTTC.

V and J are TRBV7-9 and TRBJ1-3; D unresolved. The CDR3 is made up of 18 amino acids. The germline CDR1 and CDR2 sequences are SEHNR and FQNEAQ (reference sequence). V was clipped by 7 bases and J by 0 bases, with 22 bases between them. The DNA for the CDR3 is TGTGCCAGCACCAGGACGCAAGGCTACTCCGTCTCTGGAAACACCATATATTTT. Protein: CASTRTQGYSVSGNTIYF. The full variable domain, completed using reference TRBV7-9 and TRBJ1-3, is DTGVSQNPRHKITKRGQNVTFRCDPISEHNRLYWYRQTLGQGPEFLTYFQNEAQLEKSRLLSDRFSAERPKGSFSTLEIQRTEQGDSAMYLCASTRTQGYSVSGNTIYFGEGSWLTVV.

This rearrangement joins TRBV6-1 to TRBJ2-7, with D perhaps matching TRBD2 (6 bases). With 8 bases removed from V and 0 bases from J, the gap between germline ends came to 17 bases. This CDR3 comprises 15 residues. Germline lookup yields CDR1 MNHNS and CDR2 SASEGT. The CDR3 region has the DNA TGTGCCAGCGCATACGTAGCGGATAGCTCCTACGAGCAGTACTTC. This gives the protein CASAYVADSSYEQYF.

In its sample, this clone was seen once. The V gene is TRBV19, the J gene TRBJ1-1; D remains unclear. This CDR3 is 10 amino acids long. Germline V CDR1 and CDR2: LNHDA, SQIVND (reference sequence). The V gene lost 10 bases and the J gene lost 5 bases, with 8 bases spanning the gap. CDR3: CATSRTEAFF. The DNA of the CDR3 is TGTGCCACGAGCCGGACTGAAGCTTTCTTT.

The chain is built from TRBV2 and TRBJ1-6; a weak D match, TRBD1 (5 bases). Per the germline V gene, CDR1 is SNHLY and CDR2 is FYNNEI. CDR3 size: 14 residues. The ends were cut back, 6 bases at V and 10 bases at J, with 16 bases in the middle. The DNA of the CDR3 is TGTGCCAGCAGATTCGACAGCCCGGGGTCACCCCTCCACTTT. It specifies CASRFDSPGSPLHF.

The J gene is TRBJ2-2, the V gene TRBV2; D gene unclear. V was pared by 4 bases and J by 1 base, with 13 bases between. In germline, CDR1 is SNHLY, CDR2 FYNNEI. This CDR3 has 16 amino acids. CDR3 region: CASSVSGAENTGELFF. CDR3 bases: TGTGCCAGCAGTGTCAGTGGAGCTGAGAACACCGGGGAGCTGTTTTTT. Full variable domain (outside the CDR3, taken from reference TRBV2 and TRBJ2-2): EPEVTQTPSHQVTQMGQEVILRCVPISNHLYFYWYRQILGQKVEFLVSFYNNEISEKSEIFDDQFSVERPDGSNFTLKIRSTKLEDSAMYFCASSVSGAENTGELFFGEGSRLTVL.

Here the CDR3 DNA reads TGTGCCAGCAGCCTAGTCCCGGGACCCAACCAAGAGACCCAGTACTTC. This sequence encodes CASSLVPGPNQETQYF. This chain connects TRBV5-6 to TRBJ2-5, with D perhaps matching TRBD1 or TRBD2 (5 bases each). From germline, CDR1 is SGHDT and CDR2 YYEEEE. Trimming removed 4 bases from V and 0 bases from J, with 16 bases in between. There are 16 residues in the CDR3.

CDR3 in DNA: TGTGCCAGCAGCACCCCCGGGACAGGGGCGAGCGATGAGCAGTTCTTC. As protein: CASSTPGTGASDEQFF. This chain connects TRBV11-3 to TRBJ2-1, with 10 positions matching TRBD1. The CDR3 loop spans 16 amino acids. Trimming removed 5 bases from V and 8 bases from J; junction bases left unmatched: 12. From germline, CDR1 is SGHNT and CDR2 YENEEA.